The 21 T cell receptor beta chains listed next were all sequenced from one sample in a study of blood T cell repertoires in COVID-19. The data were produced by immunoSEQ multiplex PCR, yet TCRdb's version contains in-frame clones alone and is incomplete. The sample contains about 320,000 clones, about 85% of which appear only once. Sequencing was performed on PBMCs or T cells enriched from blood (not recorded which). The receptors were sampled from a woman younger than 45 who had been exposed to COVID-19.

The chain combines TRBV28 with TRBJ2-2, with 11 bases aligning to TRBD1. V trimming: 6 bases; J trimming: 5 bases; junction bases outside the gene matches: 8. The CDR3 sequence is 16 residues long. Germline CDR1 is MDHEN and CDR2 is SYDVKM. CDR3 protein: CASRLSGTGGTGELFF. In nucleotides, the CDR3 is TGTGCCAGCAGACTATCCGGGACAGGGGGGACCGGGGAGCTGTTTTTT.

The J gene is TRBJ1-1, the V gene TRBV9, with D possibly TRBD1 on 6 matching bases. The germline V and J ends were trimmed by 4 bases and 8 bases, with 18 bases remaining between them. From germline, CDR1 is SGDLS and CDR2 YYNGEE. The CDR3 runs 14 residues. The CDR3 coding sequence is TGTGCCAGCAGCCGAGGCCCCGGGGGGGGCGAAGCTTTCTTT. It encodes CASSRGPGGGEAFF.

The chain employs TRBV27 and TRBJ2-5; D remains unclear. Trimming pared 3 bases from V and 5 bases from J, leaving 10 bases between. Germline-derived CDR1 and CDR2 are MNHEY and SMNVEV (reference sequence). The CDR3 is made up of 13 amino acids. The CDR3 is CASSFPGRETQYF. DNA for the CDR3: TGTGCCAGCAGTTTTCCAGGCCGGGAGACCCAGTACTTC.

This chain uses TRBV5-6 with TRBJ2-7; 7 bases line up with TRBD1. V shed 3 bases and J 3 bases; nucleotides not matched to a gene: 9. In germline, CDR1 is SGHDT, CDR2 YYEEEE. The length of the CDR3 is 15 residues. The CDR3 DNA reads TGTGCCAGCAGCTCGGAACAGGGGTTCAGCTACGAGCAGTACTTC. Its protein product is CASSSEQGFSYEQYF.

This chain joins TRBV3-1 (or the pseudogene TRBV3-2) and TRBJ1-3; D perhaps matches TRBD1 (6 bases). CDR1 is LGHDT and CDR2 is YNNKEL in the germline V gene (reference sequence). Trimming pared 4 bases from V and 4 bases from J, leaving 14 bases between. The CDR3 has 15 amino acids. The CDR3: CASSPDRMWGNTIYF. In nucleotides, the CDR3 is TGTGCCAGCAGCCCCGACAGGATGTGGGGAAACACCATATATTTT.

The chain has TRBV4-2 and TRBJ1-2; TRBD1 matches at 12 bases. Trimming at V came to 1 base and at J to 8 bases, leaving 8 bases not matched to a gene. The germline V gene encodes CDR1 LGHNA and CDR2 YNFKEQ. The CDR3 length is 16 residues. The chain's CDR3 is CASSQATGTGGGGYTF. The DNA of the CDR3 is TGTGCCAGCAGCCAAGCTACCGGGACAGGGGGCGGCGGCTACACCTTC.

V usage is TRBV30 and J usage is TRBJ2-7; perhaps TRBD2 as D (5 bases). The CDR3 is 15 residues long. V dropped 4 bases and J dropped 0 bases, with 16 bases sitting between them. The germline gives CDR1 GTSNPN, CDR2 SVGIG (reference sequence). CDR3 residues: CAWTTRGRPSYEQYF. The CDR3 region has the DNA TGTGCCTGGACCACCAGAGGGAGACCCTCCTACGAGCAGTACTTC.

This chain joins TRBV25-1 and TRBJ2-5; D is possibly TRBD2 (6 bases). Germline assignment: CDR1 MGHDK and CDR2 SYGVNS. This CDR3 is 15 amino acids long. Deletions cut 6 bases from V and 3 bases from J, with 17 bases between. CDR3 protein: CASSGVGWREETQYF. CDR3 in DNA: TGTGCCAGCAGCGGGGTAGGGTGGAGGGAAGAGACCCAGTACTTC.

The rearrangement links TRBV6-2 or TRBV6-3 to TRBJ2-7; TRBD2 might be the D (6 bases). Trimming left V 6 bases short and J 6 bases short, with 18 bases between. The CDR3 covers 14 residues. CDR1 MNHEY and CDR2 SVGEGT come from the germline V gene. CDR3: CASSPSGTVIEQYF. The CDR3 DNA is TGTGCCAGCAGCCCCTCCGGGACTGTTATCGAGCAGTACTTC.

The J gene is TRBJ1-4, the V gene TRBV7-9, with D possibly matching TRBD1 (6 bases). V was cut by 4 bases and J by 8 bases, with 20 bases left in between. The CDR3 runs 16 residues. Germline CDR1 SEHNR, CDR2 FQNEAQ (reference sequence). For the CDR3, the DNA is TGTGCCAGCAGCTACGACCTAACACAGGGTGAGGAAAAACTGTTTTTT. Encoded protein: CASSYDLTQGEEKLFF.

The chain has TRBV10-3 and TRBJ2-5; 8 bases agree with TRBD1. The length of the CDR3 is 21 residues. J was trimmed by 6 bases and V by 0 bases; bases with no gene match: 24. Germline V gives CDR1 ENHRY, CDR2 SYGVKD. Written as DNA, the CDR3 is TGTGCCATCAGTGAGTCCGGGACAGGCTTGGGAGATCTTTTTTTGAGGAAGACCCAGTACTTC. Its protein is CAISESGTGLGDLFLRKTQYF.

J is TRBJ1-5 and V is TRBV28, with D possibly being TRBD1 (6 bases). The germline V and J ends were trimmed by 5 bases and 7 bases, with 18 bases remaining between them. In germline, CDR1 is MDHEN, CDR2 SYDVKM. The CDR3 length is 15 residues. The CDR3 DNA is TGTGCCAGCAGTCTGGGGGCGCAGGGGAGACAGCCCCAGCATTTT. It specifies CASSLGAQGRQPQHF.

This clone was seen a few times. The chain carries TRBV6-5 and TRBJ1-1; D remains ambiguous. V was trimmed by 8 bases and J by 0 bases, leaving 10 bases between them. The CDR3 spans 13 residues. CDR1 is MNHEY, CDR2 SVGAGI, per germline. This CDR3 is CASELQMNTEAFF. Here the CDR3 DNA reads TGTGCCAGCGAATTACAGATGAACACTGAAGCTTTCTTT.

CDR3 DNA sequence: TGTGCCAGCAGCGTAACTTGGACAGGGGGCTACAATGAGCAGTTCTTC. Protein: CASSVTWTGGYNEQFF. J is TRBJ2-1 and V is TRBV9; TRBD1 matches at 10 bases. The CDR3 is 16 amino acids. The V and J ends lost 1 base and 3 bases, in that order; junction bases with no gene match: 4. Germline V gives CDR1 SGDLS, CDR2 YYNGEE.

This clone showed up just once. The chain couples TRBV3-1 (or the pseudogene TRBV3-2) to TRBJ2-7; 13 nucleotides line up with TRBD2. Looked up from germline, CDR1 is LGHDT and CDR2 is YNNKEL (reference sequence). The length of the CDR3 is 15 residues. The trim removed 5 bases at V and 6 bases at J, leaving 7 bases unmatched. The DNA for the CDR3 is TGTGCCAGCAGCGTAACTAGCGGGAGGGGACGCGAGCAGTACTTC. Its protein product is CASSVTSGRGREQYF.

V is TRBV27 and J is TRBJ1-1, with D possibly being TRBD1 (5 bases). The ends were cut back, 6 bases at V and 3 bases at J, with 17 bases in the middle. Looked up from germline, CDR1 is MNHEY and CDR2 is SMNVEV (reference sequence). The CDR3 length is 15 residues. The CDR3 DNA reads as TGTGCCAGCAGGTCAGCAGCCCAGGGTGACACTGAAGCTTTCTTT. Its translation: CASRSAAQGDTEAFF.

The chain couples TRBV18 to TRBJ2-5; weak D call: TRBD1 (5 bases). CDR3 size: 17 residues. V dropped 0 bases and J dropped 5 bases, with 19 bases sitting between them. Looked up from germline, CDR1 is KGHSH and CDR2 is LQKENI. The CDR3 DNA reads TGTGCCAGCTCACCACCTCTAATGCAGGGCAATAGGGAGACCCAGTACTTC. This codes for CASSPPLMQGNRETQYF.

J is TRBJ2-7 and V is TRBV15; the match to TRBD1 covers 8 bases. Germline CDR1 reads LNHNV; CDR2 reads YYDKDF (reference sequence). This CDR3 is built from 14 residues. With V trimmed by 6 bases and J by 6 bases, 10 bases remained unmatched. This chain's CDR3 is CATRNPGQAPEQYF. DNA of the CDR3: TGTGCCACCAGGAACCCGGGACAGGCTCCCGAGCAGTACTTC.

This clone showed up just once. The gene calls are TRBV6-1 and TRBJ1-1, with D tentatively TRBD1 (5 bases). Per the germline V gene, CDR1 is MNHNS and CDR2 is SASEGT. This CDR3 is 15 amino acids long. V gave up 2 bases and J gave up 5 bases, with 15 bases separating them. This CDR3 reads CASSENDSPATEAFF. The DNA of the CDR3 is TGTGCCAGCAGTGAAAATGACAGCCCGGCTACTGAAGCTTTCTTT.

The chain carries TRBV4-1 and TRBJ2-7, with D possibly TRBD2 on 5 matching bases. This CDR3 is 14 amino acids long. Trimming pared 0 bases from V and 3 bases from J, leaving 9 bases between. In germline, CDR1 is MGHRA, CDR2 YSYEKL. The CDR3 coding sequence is TGCGCCAGCAGCCAAGATTACGGGGACTACGAGCAGTACTTC. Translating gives CASSQDYGDYEQYF.

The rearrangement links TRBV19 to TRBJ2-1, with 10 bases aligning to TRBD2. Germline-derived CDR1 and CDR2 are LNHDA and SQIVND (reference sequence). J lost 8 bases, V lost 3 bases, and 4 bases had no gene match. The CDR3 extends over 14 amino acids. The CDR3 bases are TGTGCCAGTAGTATTACGAGCGGGAGGGATGAGCAGTTCTTC. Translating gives CASSITSGRDEQFF.